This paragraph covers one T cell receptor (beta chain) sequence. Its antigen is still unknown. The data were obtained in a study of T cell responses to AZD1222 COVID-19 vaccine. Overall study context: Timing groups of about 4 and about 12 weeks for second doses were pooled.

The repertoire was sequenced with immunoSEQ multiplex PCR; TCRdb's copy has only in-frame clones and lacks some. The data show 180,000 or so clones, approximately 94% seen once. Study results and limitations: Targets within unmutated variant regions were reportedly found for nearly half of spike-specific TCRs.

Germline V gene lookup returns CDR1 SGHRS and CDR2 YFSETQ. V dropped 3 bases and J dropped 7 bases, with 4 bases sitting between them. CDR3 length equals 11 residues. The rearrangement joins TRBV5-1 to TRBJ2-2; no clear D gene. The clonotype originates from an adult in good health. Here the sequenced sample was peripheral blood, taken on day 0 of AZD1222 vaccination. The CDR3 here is CASSSIGELFF. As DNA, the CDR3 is TGCGCCAGCAGCTCCATCGGGGAGCTGTTTTTT. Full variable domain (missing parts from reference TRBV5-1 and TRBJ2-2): KAGVTQTPRYLIKTRGQQVTLSCSPISGHRSVSWYQQTPGQGLQFLFEYFSETQRNKGNFPGRFSGRQFSNSRSEMNVSTLELGDSALYLCASSSIGELFFGEGSRLTVL.